The entry below gives a single T cell receptor (beta chain) sequence along with its context. Antigen unknown. The sample is drawn from a study of siplizumab effects on memory and regulatory T cells. Study results and caveats: The authors mapped only a minor fraction of alloreactive clones to unstimulated subsets.

Here immunoSEQ multiplex PCR was the method, and the copy in TCRdb shows in-frame clones only, minus some. Of about 100,000 clones detected, around 90% appear once; the ten largest clones hold around 0.73%. V shed 3 bases and J shed 3 bases, with 12 bases lying between them. From germline, CDR1 is SNHLY and CDR2 FYNNEI. CDR3 size: 14 residues. The clonotype comes from a human donor in good health. The sequencing input was Tregs sorted from blood. The chain combines TRBV2 with TRBJ2-7; D remains unclear. This chain's CDR3 is CASSEVLSDYEQYF. The CDR3 coding sequence is TGTGCCAGCAGTGAGGTCCTCTCAGACTACGAGCAGTACTTC. Full variable domain (rest looked up from reference TRBV2 and TRBJ2-7): EPEVTQTPSHQVTQMGQEVILRCVPISNHLYFYWYRQILGQKVEFLVSFYNNEISEKSEIFDDQFSVERPDGSNFTLKIRSTKLEDSAMYFCASSEVLSDYEQYFGPGTRLTVT.